These 12 T cell receptor beta chains share one sample of origin, sequenced in a study of OX40 agonist ivuxolimab in advanced cancers. Sequenced by immunoSEQ multiplex PCR; TCRdb stores in-frame clones only, minus some. This repertoire shows about 79,000 clones, about 89% found once; its top ten account for roughly 13%. The material was CD4+ or CD8+ T cells sorted from blood, obtained in a trial of the OX40 agonist ivuxolimab. These receptors were obtained from an adult with an advanced solid tumor such as melanoma, head and neck, liver or kidney cancer.

The gene calls are TRBV11-3 and TRBJ2-2; 9 bases align to TRBD1. V lost 7 bases to trimming and J lost 3 bases; unmatched junction nucleotides: 6. Germline CDR1 and CDR2: SGHNT and YENEEA. This CDR3 comprises 15 residues. The CDR3 bases are TGTGCCAGCACCATAGGACAGGGGTACACCGGGGAGCTGTTTTTT. It encodes CASTIGQGYTGELFF.

This chain uses TRBV2 with TRBJ2-2; D not certain. The CDR3 is 15 amino acids. V was clipped by 2 bases and J by 4 bases, with 11 bases between them. In germline, CDR1 is SNHLY, CDR2 FYNNEI. The CDR3 nucleotides are TGTGCCAGCAGTGAAAATCGAGGTGTCACCGGGGAGCTGTTTTTT. It yields the protein CASSENRGVTGELFF.

The rearrangement links TRBV11-3 to TRBJ2-1, with D maybe TRBD2 (5 bases). Germline V CDR1 and CDR2: SGHNT, YENEEA. The CDR3 is 16 residues long. V was cut by 2 bases and J by 0 bases, with 11 bases left in between. The CDR3 bases are TGTGCCAGCAGCTTATCAGCGGCGATCTCCTACAATGAGCAGTTCTTC. Translated, it gives CASSLSAAISYNEQFF.

This clone occurred once. This chain links TRBV19 with TRBJ1-6; 7 bases fit TRBD1. J lost 10 bases, V lost 9 bases, and 6 bases had no gene match. The CDR3 sequence is 12 residues long. Germline V CDR1 and CDR2: LNHDA, SQIVND (reference sequence). CDR3: CASRQGHSPLHF. Written as DNA, the CDR3 is TGTGCCAGCAGACAGGGCCACTCACCCCTCCACTTT.

This chain joins TRBV19 and TRBJ2-1, with 7 positions matching TRBD2. Trimming cost V 5 bases and J 2 bases; bases outside gene matches: 3. Germline V gives CDR1 LNHDA, CDR2 SQIVND (reference sequence). The CDR3 consists of 14 residues. The CDR3 here is CASSRGETYNEQFF. The CDR3 DNA sequence: TGTGCCAGTAGTCGGGGGGAGACCTACAATGAGCAGTTCTTC.

The chain is built from TRBV9 and TRBJ2-5; TRBD2 might be the D (7 bases). Per the germline V gene, CDR1 is SGDLS and CDR2 is YYNGEE. Trimming pared 3 bases from V and 2 bases from J, leaving 11 bases between. The CDR3 contains 14 residues. CDR3 nucleotides: TGTGCCAGCAGCGCGGGGGGCTTTCAAGAGACCCAGTACTTC. As protein: CASSAGGFQETQYF.

The genes are TRBV5-1 and TRBJ2-7; D is unclear. The ends were cut back, 2 bases at V and 5 bases at J, with 8 bases in the middle. This CDR3 spans 12 amino acids. CDR1 SGHRS and CDR2 YFSETQ come from the germline V gene. The CDR3 region has the DNA TGCGCCAGCAGCTTTTATCGGAACGAGCAGTACTTC. This encodes CASSFYRNEQYF.

The V and J genes are TRBV9 and TRBJ2-1; D may be TRBD2 (7 bases). The CDR3 consists of 17 residues. Germline CDR1 reads SGDLS; CDR2 reads YYNGEE. Trimming took 0 bases from V and 5 from J, leaving 18 bases between them. CDR3 residues: CASSVEGLGGGHNEQFF. The CDR3 DNA follows: TGTGCCAGCAGCGTAGAGGGACTGGGAGGGGGACACAATGAGCAGTTCTTC.

The chain combines TRBV6-5 with TRBJ1-5; 8 nucleotides match TRBD1. V was pared by 1 base and J by 6 bases, with 5 bases of the junction left unmatched. CDR1 and CDR2 from the germline V gene are MNHEY and SVGAGI. CDR3 length: 15 residues. CDR3 DNA sequence: TGTGCCAGCAGTTACTTGACAGGGGTCCCTCAGCCCCAGCATTTT. It is translated as CASSYLTGVPQPQHF.

The chain is built from TRBV6-1 and TRBJ2-6; the D is unclear. Germline CDR1 reads MNHNS; CDR2 reads SASEGT. CDR3 length equals 15 residues. Between the trimmed V and J ends, which lost 1 base and 0 bases, there was a span of 4 bases. DNA for the CDR3: TGTGCCAGCAGTGAAGACAACTCTGGGGCCAACGTCCTGACTTTC. Its translation is CASSEDNSGANVLTF.

This chain uses TRBV9 with TRBJ1-2, with D hard to call. The germline gives CDR1 SGDLS, CDR2 YYNGEE. Trimming took off 1 base at V and 3 bases at J, with 22 bases between the two ends. The CDR3 contains 18 residues. The CDR3 DNA reads as TGTGCCAGCAGCGTACAAAAAGCAGTGTTTGGGTCTCACTATGGCTACACCTTC. Residues: CASSVQKAVFGSHYGYTF.

On this clone itself: This specimen includes other DNA sequences encoding the same CDR3. The chain uses TRBV6-4 and TRBJ2-1; D possibly corresponds to TRBD2 (6 bases). The CDR3 extends over 15 amino acids. The ends were cut back, 0 bases at V and 0 bases at J, with 6 bases in the middle. Germline loops: CDR1 MRHNA, CDR2 SNTAGT. The CDR3 nucleotides read TGTGCCAGCAGTGACTCTAGCGGCTCCTACAATGAGCAGTTCTTC. Protein product: CASSDSSGSYNEQFF.